This T cell receptor (beta chain) is drawn from a study of T-cell reconstitution after alpha-beta-depleted transplantation in children. TCRbeta library construction was performed incorporating unique molecular identifiers. TCRdb ran MiXCR on the PCR reads and lists one entry per CDR3 protein. Here the sample spans roughly 200,000 distinct CDR3 sequences, approximately 10% being singletons. This clonotype was detected many times. The starting material was PBMCs from the stem cell graft donor, obtained from the stem cell graft. The sequence came from a human donor who donated a stem cell graft to a child with acute lymphoblastic leukemia.

Written as DNA, the CDR3 is TGTGCCAGCGGTCGTAGCTCCTACAATGAGCAGTTCTTC. Protein product: CASGRSSYNEQFF. The chain couples TRBV19 to TRBJ2-1; D is ambiguous. V lost 9 bases and J 0 bases, leaving 9 bases between the germline ends. The germline V gene encodes CDR1 LNHDA and CDR2 SQIVND (reference sequence). The CDR3 contains 13 residues.